This T cell receptor beta chain is from a study of cytomegalovirus exposure and HLA in healthy donors. Study outcomes and limitations: Productive status was seen about 87% or about 30% of the time for most TCR beta V segments in an earlier analysis.

CDR1 and CDR2 (germline): LNHDA, SQIVND (reference sequence). Trimming took 6 bases from V and 0 from J, leaving 21 bases between them. CDR3 length: 19 amino acids. Concerning this clone: The target antigen is unknown.

The primer mix had 60 Vbeta and 13 Jbeta primers. Sequenced by immunoSEQ multiplex PCR; TCRdb stores in-frame clones only, minus some. Of about 160,000 clones detected, about 85% appear once; the ten largest clones hold less than 2.5%. The V and J genes are TRBV19 and TRBJ2-6; D perhaps matches TRBD1 (6 bases). The clonotype originates from a man aged 18 to 35 in good health and CMV-seropositive. Sequencing used PBMCs. For the CDR3, the DNA is TGTGCCAGTAGCCTGGATACCGGGACACCAGCCTCTGGGGCCAACGTCCTGACTTTC. Amino acids: CASSLDTGTPASGANVLTF.